The clone carrying this TCR beta chain was seen a handful of times. Its antigen is not known. The sample belongs to a study of T cell repertoires in cytomegalovirus infection. Looking at the study overall: Both CMV infection and a matching HLA type were indicated by public TCR beta signatures.

The ends were cut back, 2 bases at V and 3 bases at J, with 13 bases in the middle. Germline assignment: CDR1 MGHDK and CDR2 SYGVNS. The CDR3 is made up of 15 amino acids. Findings and caveats of the study: What dominated the ex vivo response were HLA-C-restricted CMV-specific TCR beta clonotypes.

TCRdb itself ran the reads through MiXCR, one entry per CDR3 protein. The table shows about 920,000 distinct CDR3 sequences, with 30% to 40% occurring only once. V and J are TRBV25-1 and TRBJ1-2; tentative D call: TRBD1 (6 bases). The receptor was derived from a human donor in good health (CMV status not recorded). Some clones in this sample may be carry-over from other donors' samples. The specimen was cultured CD8+ T cells from PBMCs, collected from culture after CMV antigen stimulation. In DNA, the CDR3 is TGTGCCAGCAGTGAAGGGTGGGACAACGACTATGGCTACACCTTC. Translated: CASSEGWDNDYGYTF.